Described below is a single TCR beta chain sequence and its context. This record comes from a study of T cell responses to AZD1222 COVID-19 vaccine. Sequencing was performed with immunoSEQ multiplex PCR; in TCRdb, only in-frame clones are kept and a portion is missing. The table shows about 170,000 clones, with roughly 89% occurring only once. The V and J ends lost 6 bases and 2 bases respectively, with 2 bases between them. This CDR3 contains 12 residues. CDR1 is LGHDT and CDR2 is YNNKEL in the germline V gene (reference sequence). Sequencing used peripheral blood, obtained 28 days after the second AZD1222 dose. The TCR comes from an adult who received the AZD1222 COVID-19 vaccine. The chain carries TRBV3-1 (or the pseudogene TRBV3-2) and TRBJ2-6, with D unclear. The CDR3 DNA reads TGTGCCAGCAGTGCTGGGGCCAACGTCCTGACTTTC. Translated, it gives CASSAGANVLTF.